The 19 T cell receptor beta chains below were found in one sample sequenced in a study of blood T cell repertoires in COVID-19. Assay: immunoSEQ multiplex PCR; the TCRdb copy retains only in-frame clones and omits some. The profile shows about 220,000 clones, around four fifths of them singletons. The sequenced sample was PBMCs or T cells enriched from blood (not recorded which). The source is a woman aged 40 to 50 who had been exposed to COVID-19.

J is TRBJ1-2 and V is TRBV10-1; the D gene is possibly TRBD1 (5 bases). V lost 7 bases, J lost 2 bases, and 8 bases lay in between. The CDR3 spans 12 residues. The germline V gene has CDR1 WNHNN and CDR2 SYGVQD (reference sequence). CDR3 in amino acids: CASKTANYGYTF. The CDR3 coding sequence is TGCGCCAGCAAGACAGCCAACTATGGCTACACCTTC.

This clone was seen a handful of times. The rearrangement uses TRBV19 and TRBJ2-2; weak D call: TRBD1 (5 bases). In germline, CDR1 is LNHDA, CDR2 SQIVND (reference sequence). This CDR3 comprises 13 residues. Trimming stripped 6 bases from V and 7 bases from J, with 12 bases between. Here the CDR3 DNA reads TGTGCCAGTAGCGGCACAGGATACGGGGAGCTGTTTTTT. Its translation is CASSGTGYGELFF. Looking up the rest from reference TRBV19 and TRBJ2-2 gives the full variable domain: DGGITQSPKYLFRKEGQNVTLSCEQNLNHDAMYWYRQDPGQGLRLIYYSQIVNDFQKGDIAEGYSVSREKKESFPLTVTSAQKNPTAFYLCASSGTGYGELFFGEGSRLTVL.

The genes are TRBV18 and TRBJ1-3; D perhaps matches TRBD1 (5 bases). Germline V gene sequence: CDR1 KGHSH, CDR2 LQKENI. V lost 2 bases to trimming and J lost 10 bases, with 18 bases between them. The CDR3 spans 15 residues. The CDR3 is CASSPNSDKATTIYF. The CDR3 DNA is TGTGCCAGCTCACCAAATTCGGACAAGGCGACAACCATATATTTT.

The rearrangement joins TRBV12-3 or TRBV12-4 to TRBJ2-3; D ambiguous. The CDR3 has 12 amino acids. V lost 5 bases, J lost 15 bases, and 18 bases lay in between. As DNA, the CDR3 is TGTGCCAGCAGTCCCCCCGCAAGCCCAAGCTATTTT. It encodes CASSPPASPSYF.

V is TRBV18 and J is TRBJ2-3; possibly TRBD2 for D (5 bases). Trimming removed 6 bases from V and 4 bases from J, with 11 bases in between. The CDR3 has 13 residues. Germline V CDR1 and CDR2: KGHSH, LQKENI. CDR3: CASSYGVSDTQYF. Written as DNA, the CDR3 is TGTGCCAGCTCCTACGGGGTGTCAGATACGCAGTATTTT.

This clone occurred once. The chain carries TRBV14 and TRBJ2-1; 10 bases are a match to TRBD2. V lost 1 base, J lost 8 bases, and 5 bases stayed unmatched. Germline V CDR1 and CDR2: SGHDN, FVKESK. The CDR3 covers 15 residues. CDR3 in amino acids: CASSQASGGGYEQFF. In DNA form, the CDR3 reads TGTGCCAGCAGCCAAGCCAGCGGGGGGGGATATGAGCAGTTCTTC. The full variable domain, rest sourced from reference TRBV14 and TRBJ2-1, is EAGVTQFPSHSVIEKGQTVTLRCDPISGHDNLYWYRRVMGKEIKFLLHFVKESKQDESGMPNNRFLAERTGGTYSTLKVQPAELEDSGVYFCASSQASGGGYEQFFGPGTRLTVL.

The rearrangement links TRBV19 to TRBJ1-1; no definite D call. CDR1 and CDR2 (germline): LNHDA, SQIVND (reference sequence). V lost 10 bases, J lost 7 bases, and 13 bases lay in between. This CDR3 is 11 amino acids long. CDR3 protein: CATEMRLEAFF. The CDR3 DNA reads TGTGCCACAGAGATGAGGCTTGAAGCTTTCTTT.

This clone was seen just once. In DNA, the CDR3 is TGCGCCAGCAGCGGCGGGGACAGGGTTGGGAACACCATATATTTT. Its protein is CASSGGDRVGNTIYF. The gene calls are TRBV5-1 and TRBJ1-3; 9 nucleotides agree with TRBD1. In germline, CDR1 is SGHRS, CDR2 YFSETQ. This CDR3 region has 15 residues. V shed 4 bases, J shed 7 bases, and the junction held 9 bases outside the gene matches.

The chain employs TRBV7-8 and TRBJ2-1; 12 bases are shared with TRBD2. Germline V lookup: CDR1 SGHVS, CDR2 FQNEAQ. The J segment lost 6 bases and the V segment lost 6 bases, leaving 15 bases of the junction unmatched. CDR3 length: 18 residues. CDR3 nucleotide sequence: TGTGCCAGCAGTTCTCCCTTAAGCCTAGCGGGGGGGTCCAATGAGCAGTTCTTC. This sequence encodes CASSSPLSLAGGSNEQFF.

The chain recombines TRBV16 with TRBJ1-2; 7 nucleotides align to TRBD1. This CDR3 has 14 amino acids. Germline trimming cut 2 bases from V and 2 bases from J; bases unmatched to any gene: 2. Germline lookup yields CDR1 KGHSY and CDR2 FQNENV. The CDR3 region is CASSQGTANYGYTF. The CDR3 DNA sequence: TGTGCCAGCAGCCAAGGGACAGCGAACTATGGCTACACCTTC. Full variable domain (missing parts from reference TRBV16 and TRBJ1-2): GEEVAQTPKHLVRGEGQKAKLYCAPIKGHSYVFWYQQVLKNEFKFLISFQNENVFDETGMPKERFSAKCLPNSPCSLEIQATKLEDSAVYFCASSQGTANYGYTFGSGTRLTVV.

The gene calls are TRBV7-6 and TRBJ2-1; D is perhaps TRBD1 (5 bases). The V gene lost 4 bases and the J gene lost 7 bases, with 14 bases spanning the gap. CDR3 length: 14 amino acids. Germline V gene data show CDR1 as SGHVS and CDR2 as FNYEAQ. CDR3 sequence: CASSYRSSRNEQFF. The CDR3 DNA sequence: TGTGCCAGCAGCTACAGGTCGTCTAGGAATGAGCAGTTCTTC.

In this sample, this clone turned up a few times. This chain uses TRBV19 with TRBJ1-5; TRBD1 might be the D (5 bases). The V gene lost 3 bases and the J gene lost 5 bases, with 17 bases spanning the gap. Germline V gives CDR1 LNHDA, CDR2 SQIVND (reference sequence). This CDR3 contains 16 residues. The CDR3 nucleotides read TGTGCCAGTAGTATGGGGCGGCGGGGGTCGTATCAGCCCCAGCATTTT. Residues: CASSMGRRGSYQPQHF.

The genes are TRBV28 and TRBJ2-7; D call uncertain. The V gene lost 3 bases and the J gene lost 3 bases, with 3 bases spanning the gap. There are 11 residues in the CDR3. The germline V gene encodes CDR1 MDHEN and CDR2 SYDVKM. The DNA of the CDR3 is TGTGCCAGCAGTTTCGTCTACGAGCAGTACTTC. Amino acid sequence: CASSFVYEQYF. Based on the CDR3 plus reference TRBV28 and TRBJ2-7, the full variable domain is DVKVTQSSRYLVKRTGEKVFLECVQDMDHENMFWYRQDPGLGLRLIYFSYDVKMKEKGDIPEGYSVSREKKERFSLILESASTNQTSMYLCASSFVYEQYFGPGTRLTVT.

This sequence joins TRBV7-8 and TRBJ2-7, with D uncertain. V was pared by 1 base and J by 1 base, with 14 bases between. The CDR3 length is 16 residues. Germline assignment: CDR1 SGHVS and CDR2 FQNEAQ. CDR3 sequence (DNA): TGTGCCAGCAGCTTAGGGGCCCGGCCATCATCCTACGAGCAGTACTTC. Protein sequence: CASSLGARPSSYEQYF.

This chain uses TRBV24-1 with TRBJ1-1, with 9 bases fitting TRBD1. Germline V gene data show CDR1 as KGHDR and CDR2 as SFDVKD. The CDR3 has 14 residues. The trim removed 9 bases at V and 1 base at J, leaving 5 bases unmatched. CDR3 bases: TGTGCCACCGCAACAGGGGGCGAGAACACTGAAGCTTTCTTT. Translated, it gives CATATGGENTEAFF.

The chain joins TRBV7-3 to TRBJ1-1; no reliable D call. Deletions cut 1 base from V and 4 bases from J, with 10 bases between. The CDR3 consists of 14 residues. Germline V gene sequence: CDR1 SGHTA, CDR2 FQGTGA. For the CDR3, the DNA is TGTGCCAGCAGCTTAAACAGCGGGAGCACTGAAGCTTTCTTT. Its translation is CASSLNSGSTEAFF.

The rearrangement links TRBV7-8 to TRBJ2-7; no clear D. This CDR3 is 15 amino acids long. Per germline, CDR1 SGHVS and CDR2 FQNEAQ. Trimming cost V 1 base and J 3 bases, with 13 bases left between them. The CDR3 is CASSLVTERSYEQYF. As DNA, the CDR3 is TGTGCCAGCAGCTTAGTCACGGAAAGGAGCTACGAGCAGTACTTC.

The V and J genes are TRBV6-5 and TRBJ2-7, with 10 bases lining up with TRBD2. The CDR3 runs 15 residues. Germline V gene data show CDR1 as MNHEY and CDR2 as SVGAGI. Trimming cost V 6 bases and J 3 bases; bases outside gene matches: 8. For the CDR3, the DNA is TGTGCCAGCAGAGGTGAGCGGGGGGGCCGCTACGAGCAGTACTTC. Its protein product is CASRGERGGRYEQYF.

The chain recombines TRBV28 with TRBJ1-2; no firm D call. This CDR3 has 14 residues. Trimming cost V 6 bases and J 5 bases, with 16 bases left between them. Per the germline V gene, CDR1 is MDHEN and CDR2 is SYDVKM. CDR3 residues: CASSRDGGAYGYTF. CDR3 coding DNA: TGTGCCAGCAGCCGCGATGGAGGAGCGTATGGCTACACCTTC.